This T cell receptor (beta chain) was recovered during a study of OX40 agonist ivuxolimab in advanced cancers. Study results and limitations: Still undetermined is the antigen specificity of the expanded peripheral T cells.

With respect to this clone: Its antigen remains unidentified.

The CDR3 spans 15 residues. The J segment lost 9 bases and the V segment lost 3 bases, leaving 7 bases of the junction unmatched. In germline, CDR1 is MNHNS, CDR2 SASEGT. Profiling relied on immunoSEQ multiplex PCR, and the TCRdb table lists in-frame clones only, not all of them. The sample lists around 39,000 clones; 65% to 85% were seen once. V usage is TRBV6-1 and J usage is TRBJ2-1; 11 nucleotides line up with TRBD2. Sequencing used CD4+ or CD8+ T cells sorted from blood, obtained in a trial of the OX40 agonist ivuxolimab. The receptor comes from an adult with an advanced solid tumor such as melanoma, head and neck, liver or kidney cancer. The DNA for the CDR3 is TGTGCCAGCAGTGATATAGCGGGGGGGCCGTTTGAGCAGTTCTTC. The encoded protein is CASSDIAGGPFEQFF.